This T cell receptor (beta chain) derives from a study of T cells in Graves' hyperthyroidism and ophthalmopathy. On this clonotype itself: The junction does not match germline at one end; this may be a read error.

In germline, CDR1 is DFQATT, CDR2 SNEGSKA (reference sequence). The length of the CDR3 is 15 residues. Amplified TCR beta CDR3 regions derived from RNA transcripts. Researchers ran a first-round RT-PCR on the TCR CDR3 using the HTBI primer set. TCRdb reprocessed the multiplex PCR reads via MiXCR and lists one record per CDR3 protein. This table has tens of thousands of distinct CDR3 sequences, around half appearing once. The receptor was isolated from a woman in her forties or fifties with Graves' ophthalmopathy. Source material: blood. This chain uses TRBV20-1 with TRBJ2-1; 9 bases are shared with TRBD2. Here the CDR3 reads CSARAGGGGYNEQFF. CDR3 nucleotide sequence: TGTAGTGCTAGAGCGGGGGGCGGGGGCTACAATGAGCAGTTCTTC.